The clone carrying this T cell receptor (beta chain) was seen ten or more times. The source of the sample is a study of T cells after yellow fever vaccination. Using its own MiXCR run on the 5' RACE reads, TCRdb lists one record per CDR3 protein. There are about 350,000 distinct CDR3 sequences in the sample; 8.1% occur only once, and 17% lies in the top ten. This CDR3 comprises 13 residues. Germline V lookup: CDR1 SEHNR, CDR2 FQNEAQ (reference sequence). After removal of 5 bases from V and 4 bases from J, the junction contained 5 bases not matched to a gene. The V and J genes are TRBV7-9 and TRBJ2-7, with 7 bases matching TRBD1. Sequenced material: PBMCs, taken roughly 47 days after the first yellow fever vaccination. This TCR came from a man in his late teens or twenties who received the YFV17D yellow fever vaccine. The CDR3 spells CASSPPTGYEQYF. In DNA form, the CDR3 reads TGTGCCAGCAGCCCACCGACAGGGTACGAGCAGTACTTC. The variable domain in full, with the rest retrieved from reference TRBV7-9 and TRBJ2-7, is DTGVSQNPRHKITKRGQNVTFRCDPISEHNRLYWYRQTLGQGPEFLTYFQNEAQLEKSRLLSDRFSAERPKGSFSTLEIQRTEQGDSAMYLCASSPPTGYEQYFGPGTRLTVT.